Listed here are 10 T cell receptor beta chains from one sample, sequenced in a study of T cell responses to AZD1222 COVID-19 vaccine. Sequencing was performed with immunoSEQ multiplex PCR; in TCRdb, only in-frame clones are kept and a portion is missing. The table lists 150,000 to 200,000 clones, approximately 90% of them singletons. The material sequenced was peripheral blood, taken 28 days after the second AZD1222 dose. The source is an adult who received the AZD1222 COVID-19 vaccine.

V is TRBV19 and J is TRBJ1-5, with 7 bases matching TRBD1. V lost 5 bases, J lost 6 bases, and 19 bases stayed unmatched. CDR1 LNHDA and CDR2 SQIVND come from the germline V gene (reference sequence). The CDR3 is made up of 18 amino acids. The CDR3 region has the DNA TGTGCCAGTAGTGCTCCGACAGGGTGGTGGGGGGCAAGTCAGCCCCAGCATTTT. Protein: CASSAPTGWWGASQPQHF.

The J gene is TRBJ1-5, the V gene TRBV30, with D possibly TRBD1 on 5 matching bases. V shed 3 bases and J shed 5 bases, with 11 bases lying between them. The CDR3 has 13 amino acids. Germline CDR1 reads GTSNPN; CDR2 reads SVGIG (reference sequence). For the CDR3, the DNA is TGTGCCTGGAGCGGGACCCCCTATCAGCCCCAGCATTTT. It translates to CAWSGTPYQPQHF.

The chain is built from TRBV2 and TRBJ1-2; perhaps TRBD1 as D (5 bases). In germline, CDR1 is SNHLY, CDR2 FYNNEI. The CDR3 covers 13 residues. With 6 bases removed from V and 1 base from J, the gap between germline ends came to 9 bases. CDR3 residues: CASRLRGNYGYTF. The CDR3 DNA reads as TGTGCCAGCAGACTTAGGGGTAACTATGGCTACACCTTC.

V gene TRBV5-4 combines with J gene TRBJ1-2, with 9 bases matching TRBD1. Germline-derived CDR1 and CDR2 are SGHNT and YYREEE (reference sequence). Unmatched junction bases numbered 8, after V lost 5 bases and J lost 3 bases. The CDR3 totals 15 residues. The CDR3 DNA follows: TGTGCCAGCAGTTTAAGGGACAGGGAGTACTATGGCTACACCTTC. Its protein product is CASSLRDREYYGYTF.

V usage is TRBV5-1 and J usage is TRBJ1-6; 7 bases are a match to TRBD1. The CDR3 has 15 amino acids. With 1 base clipped from V and 7 bases from J, the junction kept 5 bases outside the gene matches. Looked up from germline, CDR1 is SGHRS and CDR2 is YFSETQ. DNA for the CDR3: TGCGCCAGCAGCTTGCTAACAGGGGTCAATTCACCCCTCCACTTT. Translated, it gives CASSLLTGVNSPLHF.

The chain is built from TRBV7-9 and TRBJ1-1, with a possible D match to TRBD1 (6 bases). Germline CDR1 and CDR2: SEHNR and FQNEAQ (reference sequence). The CDR3 extends over 13 amino acids. The V gene lost 2 bases and the J gene lost 3 bases, with 7 bases spanning the gap. CDR3 loop: CASSLPGDTEAFF. CDR3 DNA: TGTGCCAGCAGCTTACCAGGGGACACTGAAGCTTTCTTT.

This rearrangement joins TRBV2 to TRBJ1-4, with D hard to call. CDR1 and CDR2 from the germline V gene are SNHLY and FYNNEI. V was shortened by 6 bases and J by 0 bases, with 8 bases between the two germline ends. This CDR3 spans 14 amino acids. The chain's CDR3 is CASRAPATNEKLFF. CDR3 sequence (DNA): TGTGCCAGCAGGGCGCCCGCAACTAATGAAAAACTGTTTTTT.

The chain uses TRBV2 and TRBJ1-5; no definite D call. CDR1 and CDR2 from the germline V gene are SNHLY and FYNNEI. The CDR3 consists of 15 residues. Trimming shortened V by 5 bases and J by 0 bases, and 11 bases separated the two germline ends. The CDR3 DNA is TGTGCCAGCAGTCAAGAATGGGGTAGCAATCAGCCCCAGCATTTT. This encodes CASSQEWGSNQPQHF.

V gene TRBV14 combines with J gene TRBJ2-1; 15 bases are shared with TRBD2. From germline, CDR1 is SGHDN and CDR2 FVKESK. Losses at the gene ends were 3 bases for V and 3 bases for J; bases not matched to a gene: 6. This CDR3 comprises 18 residues. The chain's CDR3 is CASSQGLAGGVNYNEQFF. The CDR3 DNA reads TGTGCCAGCAGCCAGGGACTAGCGGGGGGCGTCAACTACAATGAGCAGTTCTTC.

The CDR3 protein is CASSADRGNYGYTF. In DNA, the CDR3 is TGCGCCAGCAGCGCGGACAGGGGTAACTATGGCTACACCTTC. The chain combines TRBV5-1 with TRBJ1-2, with TRBD1 matching over 9 bases. The germline gives CDR1 SGHRS, CDR2 YFSETQ. The CDR3 has 14 amino acids. J was trimmed by 1 base and V by 4 bases; bases with no gene match: 2.